The present entry profiles one T cell receptor beta chain with its context. Its antigen is still unknown. At one of its ends the junction is not consistent with the germline gene, which may arise from a read error. Some clones are missing from TCRdb's copy, which holds only in-frame ones; the method was immunoSEQ multiplex PCR. The table has roughly 150,000 clones, about 88% seen once; the top ten hold around 4.6%. This specimen belongs to a study of lymphopenia after photon versus proton radiotherapy. Whole-study results and caveats: A bigger post-nadir fall in TCR diversity correlated inversely with survival time in deceased patients.

The CDR3 length is 14 residues. Germline V gene sequence: CDR1 MDHEN, CDR2 SYDVKM. The chain links TRBV28 to TRBJ1-5; possible D gene TRBD1, 6 bases. The input for sequencing was peripheral blood, taken from a patient treated with photon-based radiotherapy. This sequence originates from a man between 45 and 60 years old with gastric cancer. The CDR3 protein is CASRLYRVNQPQHF. CDR3 nucleotides: TGTGCCAGCAGGTTATACAGGGTCAATCAGCCCCAGCATTTT.